Following are 27 T cell receptor beta chains from one sample sequenced in a study of Ad26.COV2.S vaccination and SARS-CoV-2 variants (dated by TCRdb to the early 2020s). The library came from the immunoSEQ multiplex PCR assay. This is the immuneACCESS table as TCRdb keeps it, with only in-frame sequences that have V and J called. A part of the clones is gone; compared with another copy, unresolved V genes explain less than half, and the rest is unexplained. The sample data list some 350,000 clones, and roughly 84% of these were observed just once. The biggest ten clones account for 3% to 4% of the sample. This specimen's treatment or condition label, interpreted: roughly 18 received Ad26.COV2.S at low or high dose, single or two shots; 5 received placebo; per-sample allocation not given. Repertoires of vaccine and placebo recipients were sequenced from samples collected on day 63 after the first injection.

The source material was peripheral blood, sampled in a trial of Ad26.COV2.S vaccine versus placebo. The receptors originated from a person aged 18-60 years who received the Ad26.COV2.S COVID-19 vaccine or a placebo.

CDR3 DNA: TGCGCCAGCAGCTCGATAGGACGGACAGGAATCACCGAGACCCAGTACTTC. It codes for CASSSIGRTGITETQYF. The chain links TRBV5-1 to TRBJ2-5; 7 bases agree with TRBD1. The germline V gene has CDR1 SGHRS and CDR2 YFSETQ. V was clipped by 3 bases and J by 5 bases; unmatched bases: 16. This CDR3 has 17 amino acids.

This chain links TRBV9 with TRBJ2-1; 14 nucleotides agree with TRBD2. V was clipped by 4 bases and J by 12 bases; unmatched bases: 9. Per germline, CDR1 SGDLS and CDR2 YYNGEE. The CDR3 has 15 amino acids. The CDR3 spells CASSSQGTSGGGQFF. The CDR3 DNA is TGTGCCAGCAGCTCACAAGGGACTAGCGGGGGAGGGCAGTTCTTC.

This clone was recorded once. This chain links TRBV5-1 with TRBJ1-6, with D perhaps matching TRBD1 (5 bases). The V gene lost 6 bases and the J gene lost 8 bases, with 21 bases spanning the gap. This CDR3 has 16 residues. CDR1 SGHRS and CDR2 YFSETQ come from the germline V gene. In nucleotides, the CDR3 is TGCGCCAGCACGCAGGGAAACCAAAATTCCCATTCACCCCTCCACTTT. This gives the protein CASTQGNQNSHSPLHF.

The chain joins TRBV6-2 or TRBV6-3 to TRBJ2-2, with 9 bases matching TRBD2. V lost 2 bases, J lost 7 bases, and 5 bases stayed unmatched. The CDR3 covers 15 residues. The germline CDR1 and CDR2 sequences are MNHEY and SVGEGT. CDR3 DNA sequence: TGTGCCAGCAGTTACCCGGGACTAGCAATCGGGGAGCTGTTTTTT. The encoded protein is CASSYPGLAIGELFF.

CDR3 region: CASSQTGREGANVLTF. CDR3 DNA: TGTGCCAGCAGCCAGACAGGTCGTGAGGGGGCCAACGTCCTGACTTTC. The chain has TRBV7-9 and TRBJ2-6, with D maybe TRBD1 (6 bases). Germline lookup yields CDR1 SEHNR and CDR2 FQNEAQ (reference sequence). This CDR3 is 16 amino acids long. V lost 5 bases and J 4 bases, leaving 15 bases between the germline ends.

This clone occurred once. This sequence joins TRBV11-2 and TRBJ1-6; D might be TRBD1 (5 bases). Trimming pared 1 base from V and 9 bases from J, leaving 19 bases between. The germline gives CDR1 SGHAT, CDR2 FQNNGV. The CDR3 spans 17 residues. This chain's CDR3 is CASSLAPVGGVGSPLHF. The CDR3 nucleotides are TGTGCCAGCAGCTTAGCCCCGGTTGGGGGGGTGGGTTCACCCCTCCACTTT.

The chain recombines TRBV6-5 with TRBJ1-2, with D uncertain. The V end was cut by 4 bases, the J end by 4 bases, with 19 bases between. Germline CDR1 MNHEY, CDR2 SVGAGI. The CDR3 loop spans 16 amino acids. CDR3 region: CASSSAQTISIYGYTF. CDR3 DNA: TGTGCCAGCAGTTCAGCACAGACTATTTCGATCTATGGCTACACCTTC.

The chain couples TRBV7-6 to TRBJ1-1; possibly TRBD1 for D (6 bases). CDR1 is SGHVS, CDR2 FNYEAQ, per germline. Trimming removed 5 bases at V and 2 bases at J, with 18 bases between. The CDR3 sequence is 16 residues long. The CDR3 DNA reads as TGTGCCAGCAGCAACCCTTACAGGGAGGCCAACACTGAAGCTTTCTTT. It is translated as CASSNPYREANTEAFF.

This clone was recorded once. This chain joins TRBV5-1 and TRBJ2-5, with D possibly TRBD2 on 6 matching bases. Germline V gene data show CDR1 as SGHRS and CDR2 as YFSETQ. V was clipped by 4 bases and J by 5 bases, with 15 bases between them. This CDR3 contains 14 residues. This CDR3 is CASSRGGVGETQYF. In DNA, the CDR3 is TGCGCCAGCAGCCGGGGAGGAGTTGGTGAGACCCAGTACTTC.

This clone came up once. The chain couples TRBV12-3 or TRBV12-4 to TRBJ2-7; D call uncertain. The CDR3 is 13 residues long. Trimming took off 5 bases at V and 3 bases at J, with 11 bases between the two ends. The CDR3 DNA follows: TGTGCCAGCAGTACCGTTTTAAGCTACGAGCAGTACTTC. Residues: CASSTVLSYEQYF.

The V gene is TRBV29-1, the J gene TRBJ1-2, with D possibly being TRBD1 (5 bases). V was clipped by 7 bases and J by 7 bases, with 13 bases between them. CDR1 is SQVTM and CDR2 is ANQGSEA in the germline V gene. The CDR3 is 11 amino acids. CDR3 sequence (DNA): TGCAGCGCCACAACGGGACCTGGCTACACCTTC. Translated, it gives CSATTGPGYTF.

This clone appeared many times. The chain joins TRBV6-4 to TRBJ1-5; 9 nucleotides match TRBD1. CDR3 length: 15 residues. Germline V gene lookup returns CDR1 MRHNA and CDR2 SNTAGT. The V segment lost 5 bases and the J segment 2 bases; nucleotides outside the gene matches: 4. For the CDR3, the DNA is TGTGCCAGCAGTTCGGGACAGGGTGGCAATCAGCCCCAGCATTTT. This codes for CASSSGQGGNQPQHF.

The V gene is TRBV7-9, the J gene TRBJ2-4; perhaps TRBD1 as D (5 bases). Germline V gene data show CDR1 as SEHNR and CDR2 as FQNEAQ (reference sequence). The ends were cut back, 1 base at V and 0 bases at J, with 10 bases in the middle. CDR3 length: 16 amino acids. The CDR3 DNA follows: TGTGCCAGCAGCTTAGGGGGCGCCGGAGCCAAAAACATTCAGTACTTC. Protein sequence: CASSLGGAGAKNIQYF.

This chain uses TRBV6-4 with TRBJ1-1; 11 bases agree with TRBD1. The CDR3 runs 14 residues. In germline, CDR1 is MRHNA, CDR2 SNTAGT. J was trimmed by 7 bases and V by 11 bases; bases with no gene match: 12. Here the CDR3 DNA reads TGTGCCGGCCCGGGGACAGGGGGTTGCAGTGAAGCTTTCTTT. Translation gives CAGPGTGGCSEAFF.

V gene TRBV18 combines with J gene TRBJ2-1; D may be TRBD2 (7 bases). V lost 3 bases and J 9 bases, leaving 18 bases between the germline ends. The CDR3 extends over 15 amino acids. The V gene's germline CDR1 is KGHSH and CDR2 LQKENI. CDR3 sequence (DNA): TGTGCCAGCTCACCGGCGCACAGGGAGGGGGGTGAGCAGTTCTTC. Its translation: CASSPAHREGGEQFF.

The chain couples TRBV2 to TRBJ2-7, with 11 bases matching TRBD1. Germline V gene lookup returns CDR1 SNHLY and CDR2 FYNNEI. V shed 8 bases and J 2 bases; nucleotides not matched to a gene: 5. The CDR3 is 14 amino acids. This chain's CDR3 is CASGRTGGPYEQYF. CDR3 nucleotide sequence: TGTGCCAGCGGAAGGACAGGGGGCCCCTACGAGCAGTACTTC. The variable domain in full, completed from reference TRBV2 and TRBJ2-7, reads EPEVTQTPSHQVTQMGQEVILRCVPISNHLYFYWYRQILGQKVEFLVSFYNNEISEKSEIFDDQFSVERPDGSNFTLKIRSTKLEDSAMYFCASGRTGGPYEQYFGPGTRLTVT.

J is TRBJ1-2 and V is TRBV6-5; D is undetermined. Germline V CDR1 and CDR2: MNHEY, SVGAGI. The V end lost 6 bases, the J end lost 2 bases, and 10 bases lay between the germline ends. This CDR3 has 13 residues. The CDR3 is CASRSGGNYGYTF. In DNA form, the CDR3 reads TGTGCCAGCAGATCGGGAGGCAACTATGGCTACACCTTC.

With regard to this clone: This may stem from a read error, because a much larger clone lies one nucleotide away. Additional DNA sequences in this sample encode the identical CDR3. This sequence joins TRBV19 and TRBJ2-5; TRBD2 might be the D (5 bases). In germline, CDR1 is LNHDA, CDR2 SQIVND (reference sequence). CDR3 length: 13 amino acids. The CDR3 sequence: CASSFQAGETQYF. DNA for the CDR3: TGTGCCAGTAGTTTTCAGGCTGGGGAGACCCAATACTTC.

The table lists this clone with a count of one. This chain connects TRBV27 to TRBJ1-5; weak D call: TRBD1 (6 bases). The V end was cut by 7 bases, the J end by 3 bases, with 13 bases between. The CDR3 length is 14 residues. Germline CDR1 and CDR2: MNHEY and SMNVEV (reference sequence). The CDR3 is CASMIRDTNQPQHF. The CDR3 DNA reads TGTGCCAGCATGATCCGGGACACCAATCAGCCCCAGCATTTT.

The chain is built from TRBV2 and TRBJ2-5; the match to TRBD2 covers 7 bases. Looked up from germline, CDR1 is SNHLY and CDR2 is FYNNEI. The CDR3 is made up of 13 amino acids. V was clipped by 6 bases and J by 5 bases; unmatched bases: 6. The CDR3 is CASSLGLGETQYF. Written as DNA, the CDR3 is TGTGCCAGCAGCCTCGGACTAGGGGAGACCCAGTACTTC.

V is TRBV5-4 and J is TRBJ1-3, with D uncertain. The germline gives CDR1 SGHNT, CDR2 YYREEE (reference sequence). There are 16 residues in the CDR3. Trimming cost V 2 bases and J 0 bases, with 12 bases left between them. The CDR3 is CASSFGAAVSGNTIYF. For the CDR3, the DNA is TGTGCCAGCAGCTTTGGCGCAGCAGTCTCTGGAAACACCATATATTTT.

The rearrangement links TRBV7-9 to TRBJ2-1, with TRBD2 matching over 10 bases. The CDR3 loop spans 16 amino acids. Germline assignment: CDR1 SEHNR and CDR2 FQNEAQ (reference sequence). The V and J ends lost 1 base and 2 bases, in that order; junction bases with no gene match: 2. CDR3 loop: CASSLGLAGAYNEQFF. DNA of the CDR3: TGTGCCAGCAGCTTAGGGCTAGCGGGGGCCTACAATGAGCAGTTCTTC.

Here the CDR3 reads CASSQDLPAFNTEAFF. In DNA form, the CDR3 reads TGTGCCAGCAGCCAAGATCTTCCGGCATTTAACACTGAAGCTTTCTTT. The chain links TRBV14 to TRBJ1-1; D uncertain. In germline, CDR1 is SGHDN, CDR2 FVKESK. V gave up 0 bases and J gave up 2 bases, with 13 bases separating them. The CDR3 contains 16 residues.

This rearrangement joins TRBV3-1 (or the pseudogene TRBV3-2) to TRBJ1-1; the D gene is possibly TRBD1 (5 bases). The CDR3 consists of 13 residues. With 5 bases removed from V and 3 bases from J, the gap between germline ends came to 10 bases. CDR1 is LGHDT, CDR2 YNNKEL, per germline (reference sequence). The CDR3 bases are TGTGCCAGCAGCAGGGTGGGGGACACTGAAGCTTTCTTT. Translated: CASSRVGDTEAFF.

This clone has only one observation. The chain's CDR3 is CASTLGMGETQYF. DNA for the CDR3: TGTGCCAGCACCCTCGGGATGGGAGAGACCCAGTACTTC. The V and J genes are TRBV12-3 or TRBV12-4 and TRBJ2-5, with a possible D match to TRBD2 (5 bases). The CDR3 loop spans 13 amino acids. Trimming shortened V by 7 bases and J by 4 bases, and 13 bases separated the two germline ends.

V gene TRBV5-3 combines with J gene TRBJ1-6, with D tentatively TRBD1 (6 bases). TRBV5-3 is identified as an open reading frame with a role that is uncertain. V was shortened by 8 bases and J by 7 bases, with 19 bases between the two germline ends. CDR3 size: 15 residues. DNA of the CDR3: TGTGCCAGCCGGGACGAGACAGGCAAAAATTCACCCCTCCACTTT. It encodes CASRDETGKNSPLHF.

The chain combines TRBV7-2 with TRBJ1-2, with D possibly TRBD1 on 6 matching bases. The CDR3 has 16 amino acids. V lost 4 bases and J lost 7, with 22 bases in between. Germline V gives CDR1 SGHTA, CDR2 FQGNSA. CDR3 residues: CASSSGGGSEVAGYTF. The DNA for the CDR3 is TGTGCCAGCAGCTCCGGGGGGGGCTCAGAGGTTGCTGGCTACACCTTC.